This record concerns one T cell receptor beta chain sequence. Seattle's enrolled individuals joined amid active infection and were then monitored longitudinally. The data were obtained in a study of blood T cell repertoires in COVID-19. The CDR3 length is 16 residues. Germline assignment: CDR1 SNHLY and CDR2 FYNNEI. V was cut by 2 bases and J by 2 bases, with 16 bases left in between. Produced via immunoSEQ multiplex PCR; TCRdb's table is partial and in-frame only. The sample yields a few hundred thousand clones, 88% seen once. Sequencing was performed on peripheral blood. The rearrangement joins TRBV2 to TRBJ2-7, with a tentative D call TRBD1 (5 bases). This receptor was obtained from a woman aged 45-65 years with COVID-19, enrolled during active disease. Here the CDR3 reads CASSERRSLGAYEQYF. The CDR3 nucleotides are TGTGCCAGCAGTGAAAGGCGTTCTCTAGGGGCCTACGAGCAGTACTTC.